The present T cell receptor (beta chain) was sequenced within a study of cytomegalovirus exposure and HLA in healthy donors. CDR3 length: 15 residues. CDR1 and CDR2 from the germline V gene are GTSNPN and SVGIG (reference sequence). The V end was cut by 4 bases, the J end by 6 bases, with 19 bases between. This clone was detected only a few times. 13 Jbeta primers and 60 Vbeta primers were used for the PCR. Assay: immunoSEQ multiplex PCR; the TCRdb copy retains only in-frame clones and omits some. The table shows some 150,000 clones, with roughly 63% occurring only once. The sequence was collected from a woman in her fifties or sixties in good health and CMV-seropositive. The chain uses TRBV30 and TRBJ2-1, with D unclear. The sequencing sample was made of PBMCs. The chain's CDR3 is CAWTPTLVASNEQFF. The CDR3 DNA follows: TGTGCCTGGACCCCCACCTTAGTTGCATCCAATGAGCAGTTCTTC. The whole variable domain, filled in from reference TRBV30 and TRBJ2-1, reads SQTIHQWPATLVQPVGSPLSLECTVEGTSNPNLYWYRQAAGRGLQLLFYSVGIGQISSEVPQNLSASRPQDRQFILSSKKLLLSDSGFYLCAWTPTLVASNEQFFGPGTRLTVL.